A selection of T cell receptor beta chains follows, all from one sample in a study of shared clonotypes between healthy human individuals. Using immunoSEQ multiplex PCR, the repertoire was profiled, and TCRdb retains in-frame clones only, with some absent. The profile shows 900,000 to 1,200,000 clones, 78% of them singletons. The source material was memory CD4+ T cells from PBMCs. The receptor source for this set is a man aged 18 to 30 in good health. Some clones in this sample may be carry-over from other donors' samples. The CDR3 runs from the conserved cysteine through the conserved F or W. The D gene is left open where the match is weak. Size values are once, few and many counts, or a class for expanded clones, and some rows have none.

j_gene: TRBJ2-2
abundance: .
d_gene: .
v_gene: TRBV14
CDR3nt: TGTGCCAGCAGCCCCAGTTTGGGACACATTATGAACACCGGGGAGCTGTTTTTT
CDR3aa: CASSPSLGHIMNTGELFF

j_gene: TRBJ2-7
abundance: .
d_gene: .
v_gene: TRBV6-5
CDR3nt: TGTGCCAGCAGTTACTCAAACTTACAGGGAAGCGAGCAGTACTTC
CDR3aa: CASSYSNLQGSEQYF

j_gene: TRBJ2-7
abundance: .
d_gene: .
v_gene: TRBV5-5
CDR3nt: TGTGCCAGCAGCTTGGACCCTTGGACCTACGAGCAGTACTTC
CDR3aa: CASSLDPWTYEQYF

j_gene: TRBJ1-4
abundance: .
d_gene: .
v_gene: TRBV7-9
CDR3nt: TGTGCCAGCAGCTTAACTCTCTTAGCAGGGACCGGGCAAAATGAAAAACTGTTTTTT
CDR3aa: CASSLTLLAGTGQNEKLFF

j_gene: TRBJ2-1
abundance: .
d_gene: .
v_gene: TRBV7-2
CDR3nt: TGTGCCAGCAGCCCCCAAGGCGGTGAGCAGTTCTTC
CDR3aa: CASSPQGGEQFF

j_gene: TRBJ1-4
abundance: .
d_gene: .
v_gene: TRBV7-2
CDR3nt: TGTGCCAGCAGCCTGGGACAACTTGCAACTAATGAAAAACTGTTTTTT
CDR3aa: CASSLGQLATNEKLFF

j_gene: TRBJ2-7
abundance: .
d_gene: .
v_gene: TRBV28
CDR3nt: TGTGCCAGCAGTTTCCAACCAGCGGAAGTGGGGTACGAGCAGTACTTC
CDR3aa: CASSFQPAEVGYEQYF

j_gene: TRBJ2-4
abundance: .
d_gene: TRBD1
v_gene: TRBV2
CDR3nt: TGTGCCAGTGACAGGGATGGCAAAAACATTCAGTACTTC
CDR3aa: CASDRDGKNIQYF

j_gene: TRBJ2-7
abundance: .
d_gene: .
v_gene: TRBV28
CDR3nt: TGTGCCAGCAGTTTATGGCAGTCCGGCTCCTACGAGCAGTACTTC
CDR3aa: CASSLWQSGSYEQYF

j_gene: TRBJ2-7
abundance: .
d_gene: .
v_gene: TRBV6-5
CDR3nt: TGTGCCAGCAGTTACGGGCTAGCCTACGAGCAGTACTTC
CDR3aa: CASSYGLAYEQYF

j_gene: TRBJ1-5
abundance: many
d_gene: .
v_gene: TRBV18
CDR3nt: TGTGCCAGCTCACCTCTCGGTGGACAGCCCCAGCATTTT
CDR3aa: CASSPLGGQPQHF

j_gene: TRBJ2-3
abundance: once
d_gene: .
v_gene: TRBV5-4
CDR3nt: TGTGCCAGCAGCTTTAGGGAGGATACGCAGTATTTT
CDR3aa: CASSFREDTQYF

j_gene: TRBJ1-2
abundance: .
d_gene: .
v_gene: TRBV5-5
CDR3nt: TGTGCCAGCAGCTCGACCATGCTAGTTAGGGATGGCTACACCTTC
CDR3aa: CASSSTMLVRDGYTF

j_gene: TRBJ2-3
abundance: .
d_gene: TRBD2
v_gene: TRBV7-9
CDR3nt: TGTGCCAGCAGCTTTTTTGGCGGGAGGGCCCGATCAGATACGCAGTATTTT
CDR3aa: CASSFFGGRARSDTQYF

j_gene: TRBJ1-5
abundance: .
d_gene: .
v_gene: TRBV7-9
CDR3nt: TGTGCCAGCAGCTCACAGGGTGGTCAGCCCCAGCATTTT
CDR3aa: CASSSQGGQPQHF

j_gene: TRBJ2-7
abundance: few
d_gene: TRBD2
v_gene: TRBV7-9
CDR3nt: TGTGCCAGCAGCTTATCACGTAGCGGGGTCTACGAGCAGTACTTC
CDR3aa: CASSLSRSGVYEQYF

j_gene: TRBJ2-1
abundance: .
d_gene: TRBD2
v_gene: TRBV28
CDR3nt: TGTGCCAGCAGTTTAACGACTAGCGGGATTAGGAATGAGCAGTTCTTC
CDR3aa: CASSLTTSGIRNEQFF